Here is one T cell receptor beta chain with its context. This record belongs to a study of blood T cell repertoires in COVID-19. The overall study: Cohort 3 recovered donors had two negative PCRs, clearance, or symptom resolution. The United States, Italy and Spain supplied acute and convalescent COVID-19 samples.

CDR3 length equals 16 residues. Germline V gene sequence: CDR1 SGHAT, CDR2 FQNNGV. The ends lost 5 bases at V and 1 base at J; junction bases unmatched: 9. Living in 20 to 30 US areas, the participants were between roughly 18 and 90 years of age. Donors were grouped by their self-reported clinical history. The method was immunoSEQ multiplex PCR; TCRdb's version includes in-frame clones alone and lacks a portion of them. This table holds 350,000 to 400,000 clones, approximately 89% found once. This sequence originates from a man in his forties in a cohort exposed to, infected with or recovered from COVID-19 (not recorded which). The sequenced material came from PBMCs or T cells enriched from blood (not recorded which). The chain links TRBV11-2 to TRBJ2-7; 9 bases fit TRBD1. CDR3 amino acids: CASSLLSGTGSYEQYF. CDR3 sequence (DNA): TGTGCCAGCAGCCTACTATCCGGGACAGGGTCCTACGAGCAGTACTTC.